This T cell receptor beta chain derives from a study of shared T cell receptors in the human thymus. Libraries were prepared by immunoSEQ multiplex PCR; TCRdb keeps only in-frame clonotypes and omits some of them. The data hold roughly 560,000 clones, with about 80% observed a single time. The V end was cut by 2 bases, the J end by 4 bases, with 25 bases between. This CDR3 is 19 amino acids long. Germline-derived CDR1 and CDR2 are LGHNA and YNFKEQ. This clone has a handful of counts. In addition, the sample was reused for a study of human thymus T cells. That paper adds: All donors were healthy Finnish infants who were undergoing corrective surgery to treat congenital heart defects. During corrective heart surgery, resections were taken, and the thymus tissue came from them. The authors found apparently biased V and J gene usage in thymic and blood repertoires. Related research described strongly overlapping thymic repertoires in unrelated people.

This clonotype was sampled from a boy less than two years old with a congenital heart defect. The chain carries TRBV4-2 and TRBJ2-3; D possibly corresponds to TRBD2 (6 bases). The sequencing input was thymocytes. The CDR3 reads CASSQRAPEGGMDADTQYF. The CDR3, as DNA: TGTGCCAGCAGCCAAAGGGCCCCAGAAGGCGGGATGGATGCAGATACGCAGTATTTT.